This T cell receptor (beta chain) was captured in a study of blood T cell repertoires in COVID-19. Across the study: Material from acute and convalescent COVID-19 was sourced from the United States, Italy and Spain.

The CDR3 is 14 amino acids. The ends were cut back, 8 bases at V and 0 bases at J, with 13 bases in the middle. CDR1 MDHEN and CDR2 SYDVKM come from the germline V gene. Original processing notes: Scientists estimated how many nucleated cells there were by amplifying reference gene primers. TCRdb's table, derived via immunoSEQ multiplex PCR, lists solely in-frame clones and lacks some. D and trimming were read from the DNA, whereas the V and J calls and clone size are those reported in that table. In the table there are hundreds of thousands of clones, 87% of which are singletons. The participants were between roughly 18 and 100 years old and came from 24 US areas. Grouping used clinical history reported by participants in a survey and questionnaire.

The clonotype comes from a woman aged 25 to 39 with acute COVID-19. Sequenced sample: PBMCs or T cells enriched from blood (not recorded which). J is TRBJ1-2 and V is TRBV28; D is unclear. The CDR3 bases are TGTGCCAGCCGATCGGGAGGTGCTAACTATGGCTACACCTTC. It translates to CASRSGGANYGYTF.